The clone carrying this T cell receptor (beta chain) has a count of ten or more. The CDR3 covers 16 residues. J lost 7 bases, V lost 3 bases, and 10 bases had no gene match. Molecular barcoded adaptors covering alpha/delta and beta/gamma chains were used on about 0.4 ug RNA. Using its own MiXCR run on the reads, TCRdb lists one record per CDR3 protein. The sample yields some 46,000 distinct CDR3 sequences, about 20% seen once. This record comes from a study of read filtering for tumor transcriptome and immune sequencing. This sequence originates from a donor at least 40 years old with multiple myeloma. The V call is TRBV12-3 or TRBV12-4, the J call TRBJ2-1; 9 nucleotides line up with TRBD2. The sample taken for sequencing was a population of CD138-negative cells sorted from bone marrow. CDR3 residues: CASSFPTSGLRNEQFF. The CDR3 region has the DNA TGTGCCAGCAGTTTCCCGACTAGCGGTTTGAGAAATGAGCAGTTCTTC.